A single TCR beta chain is shown here with its context. This entry is derived from a study of blood T cell repertoires in COVID-19. This CDR3 spans 15 amino acids. Germline V gene data show CDR1 as KGHDR and CDR2 as SFDVKD. Trimming shortened V by 3 bases and J by 4 bases, and 13 bases separated the two germline ends. How the authors handled the data: Amplified reference gene primers provided the basis for estimating nucleated cell counts. The method was immunoSEQ multiplex PCR; TCRdb's version includes in-frame clones alone and lacks a portion of them. V, J and clone size derive from that table, while D and trimming were established from the DNA sequence. The table includes around 400,000 clones, 87% detected once.

The TCR sequence derives from a woman between 55 and 75 years old with COVID-19, enrolled during active disease. The material sequenced was peripheral blood. The V call is TRBV24-1, the J call TRBJ2-3; tentatively, D is TRBD1 (5 bases). The CDR3 reads CATSDHNPTADTQYF. The CDR3 coding sequence is TGTGCCACCAGTGATCACAACCCGACAGCAGATACGCAGTATTTT.